This T cell receptor beta chain appears in the sequencing data of a study of a mutant IDH1 vaccine in newly diagnosed glioma. Time point here: baseline, week 1 (first vaccination visit). Treatment specified: pre-vaccination baseline after standard-of-care therapy. New WHO grade 3 or 4 IDH1-mutant, ATRX-lost astrocytomas were present in all donors. Sequencing was performed with immunoSEQ multiplex PCR; in TCRdb, only in-frame clones are kept and a portion is missing. Of fewer than 100,000 clones in the sample, around 90% are singletons; the top ten hold roughly 0.54%. The V gene end was trimmed by 0 bases and the J gene end by 4 bases; junction bases not matched to a gene: 0. Germline CDR1 reads SGHNT; CDR2 reads YYREEE (reference sequence). The CDR3 length is 14 residues.

The clonotype originates from a woman aged 50 to 60 with glioma. The genes are TRBV5-4 and TRBJ2-1; 8 positions match TRBD2. The specimen was PBMCs, collected from a glioma patient treated with radiotherapy, temozolomide or both. CDR3 bases: TGTGCCAGCAGCTTGGTAGCGGGGTACAATGAGCAGTTCTTC. Its protein product is CASSLVAGYNEQFF. Full variable domain (outside the CDR3, taken from reference TRBV5-4 and TRBJ2-1): ETGVTQSPTHLIKTRGQQVTLRCSSQSGHNTVSWYQQALGQGPQFIFQYYREEENGRGNFPPRFSGLQFPNYSSELNVNALELDDSALYLCASSLVAGYNEQFFGPGTRLTVL.